The T cell receptor beta chain described here comes from a study of glioma-infiltrating T cells. The CDR3 has 14 residues. With 7 bases clipped from V and 0 bases from J, the junction kept 4 bases outside the gene matches. Germline loops: CDR1 MNHNS, CDR2 SASEGT. At least ten counts were recorded for this clonotype. Using RNA template, CDR3s of TCR alpha and beta were amplified with iRepertoire arm-PCR. TCRdb itself ran the multiplex PCR reads through MiXCR, one entry per CDR3 protein. The data contain fewer than 250,000 distinct CDR3 sequences, more than 30% of them singletons. J is TRBJ2-3 and V is TRBV6-1, with 7 bases that match TRBD2. The TCR was taken from a human donor with low-grade glioma or glioblastoma, undergoing nonglioma brain surgery, or in good health (not recorded which). Sample: glioma tissue, nonneoplastic brain tissue, or PBMCs (not recorded which). This chain's CDR3 is CASKAGLSTDTQYF. CDR3 DNA: TGTGCCAGCAAAGCGGGGCTTAGCACAGATACGCAGTATTTT.